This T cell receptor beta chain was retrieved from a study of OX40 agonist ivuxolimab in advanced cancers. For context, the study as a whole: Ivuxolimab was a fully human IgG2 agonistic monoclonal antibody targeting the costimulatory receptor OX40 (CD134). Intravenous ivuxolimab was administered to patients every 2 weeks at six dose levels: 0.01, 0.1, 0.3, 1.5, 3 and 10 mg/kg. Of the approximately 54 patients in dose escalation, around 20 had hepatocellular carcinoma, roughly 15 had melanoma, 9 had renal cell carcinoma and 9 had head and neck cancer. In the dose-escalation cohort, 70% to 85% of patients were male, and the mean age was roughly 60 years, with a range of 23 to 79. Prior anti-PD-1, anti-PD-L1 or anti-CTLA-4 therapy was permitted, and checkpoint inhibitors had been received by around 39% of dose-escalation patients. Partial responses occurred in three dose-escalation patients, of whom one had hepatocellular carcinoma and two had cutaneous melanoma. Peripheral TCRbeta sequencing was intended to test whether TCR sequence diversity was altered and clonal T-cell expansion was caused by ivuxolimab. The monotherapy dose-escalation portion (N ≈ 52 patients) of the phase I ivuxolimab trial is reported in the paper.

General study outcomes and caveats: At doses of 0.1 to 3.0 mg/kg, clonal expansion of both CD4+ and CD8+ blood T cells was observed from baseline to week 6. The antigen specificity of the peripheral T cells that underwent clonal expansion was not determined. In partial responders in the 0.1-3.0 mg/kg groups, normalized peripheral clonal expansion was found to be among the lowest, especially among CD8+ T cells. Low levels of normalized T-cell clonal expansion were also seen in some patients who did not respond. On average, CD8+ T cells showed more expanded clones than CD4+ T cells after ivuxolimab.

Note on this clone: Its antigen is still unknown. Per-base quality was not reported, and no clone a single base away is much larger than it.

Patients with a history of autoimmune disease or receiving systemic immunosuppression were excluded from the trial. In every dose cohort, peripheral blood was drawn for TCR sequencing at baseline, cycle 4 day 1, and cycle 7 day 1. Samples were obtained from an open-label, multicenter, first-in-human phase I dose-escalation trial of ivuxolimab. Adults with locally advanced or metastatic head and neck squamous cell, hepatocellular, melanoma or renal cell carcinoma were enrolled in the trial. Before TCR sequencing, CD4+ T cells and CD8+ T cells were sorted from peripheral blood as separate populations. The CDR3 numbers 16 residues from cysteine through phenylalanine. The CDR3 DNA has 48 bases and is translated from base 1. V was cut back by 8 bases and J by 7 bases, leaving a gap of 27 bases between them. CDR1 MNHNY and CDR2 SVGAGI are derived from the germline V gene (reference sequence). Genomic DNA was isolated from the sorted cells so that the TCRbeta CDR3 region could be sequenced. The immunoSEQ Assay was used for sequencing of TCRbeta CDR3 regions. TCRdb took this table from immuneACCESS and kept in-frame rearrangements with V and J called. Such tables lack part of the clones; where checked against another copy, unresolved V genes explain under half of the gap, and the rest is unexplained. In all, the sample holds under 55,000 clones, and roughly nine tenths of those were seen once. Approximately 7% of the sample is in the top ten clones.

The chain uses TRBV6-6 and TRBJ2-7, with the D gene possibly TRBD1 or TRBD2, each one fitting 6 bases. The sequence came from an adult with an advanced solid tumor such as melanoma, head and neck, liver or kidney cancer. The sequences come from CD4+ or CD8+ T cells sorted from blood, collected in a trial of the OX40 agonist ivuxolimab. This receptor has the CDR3 CASRGRGANRAGEQYF. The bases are TGTGCCAGCCGAGGTCGAGGTGCGAACAGGGCGGGGGAGCAGTACTTC.